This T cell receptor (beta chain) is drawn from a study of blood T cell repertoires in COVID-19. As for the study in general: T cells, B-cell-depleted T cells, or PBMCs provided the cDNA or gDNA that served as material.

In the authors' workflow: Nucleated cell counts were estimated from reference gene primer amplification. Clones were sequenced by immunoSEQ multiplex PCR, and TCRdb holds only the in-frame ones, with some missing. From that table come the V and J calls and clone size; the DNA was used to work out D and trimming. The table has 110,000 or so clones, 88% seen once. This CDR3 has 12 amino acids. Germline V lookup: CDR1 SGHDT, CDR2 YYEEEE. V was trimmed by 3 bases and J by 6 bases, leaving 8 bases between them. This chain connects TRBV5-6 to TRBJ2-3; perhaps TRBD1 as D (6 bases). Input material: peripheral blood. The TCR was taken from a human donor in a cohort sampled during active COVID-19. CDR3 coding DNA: TGTGCCAGCAGCTACGACAGGGATACGCAGTATTTT. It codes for CASSYDRDTQYF.